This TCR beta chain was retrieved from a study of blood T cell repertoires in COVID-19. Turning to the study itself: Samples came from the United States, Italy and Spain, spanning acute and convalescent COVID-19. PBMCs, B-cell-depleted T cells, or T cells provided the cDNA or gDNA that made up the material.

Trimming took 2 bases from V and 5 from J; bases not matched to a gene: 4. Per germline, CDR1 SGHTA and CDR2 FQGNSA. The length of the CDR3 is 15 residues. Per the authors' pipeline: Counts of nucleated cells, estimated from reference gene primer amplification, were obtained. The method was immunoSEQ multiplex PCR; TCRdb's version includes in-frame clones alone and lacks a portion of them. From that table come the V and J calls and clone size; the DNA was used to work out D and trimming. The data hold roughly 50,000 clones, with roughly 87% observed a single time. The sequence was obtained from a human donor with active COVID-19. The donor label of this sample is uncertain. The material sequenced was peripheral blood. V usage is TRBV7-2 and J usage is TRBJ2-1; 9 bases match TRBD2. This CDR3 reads CASSLRVAGDNEQFF. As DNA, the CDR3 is TGTGCCAGCAGCTTAAGAGTAGCGGGAGACAATGAGCAGTTCTTC.